This T cell receptor (beta chain) derives from a study of shared clonotypes between healthy human individuals. At the level of the study: Each donor's CD4 naive and CD4 memory cells filled three plates apiece, CD8 naive two, and CD8 memory one.

The V gene lost 2 bases and the J gene lost 0 bases, with 7 bases spanning the gap. CDR3 length: 14 amino acids. The germline V gene has CDR1 SGHDN and CDR2 FVKESK. Only in-frame clones appear in the TCRdb table, and some are missing; sequencing was by immunoSEQ multiplex PCR. This table has some 320,000 clones, 87% appearing once. This clone appeared once. CD45RO+ cells went into CD8 memory alongside CCR7-negative CD45RA+ TemRA cells. The sequenced sample was memory CD8+ T cells sorted from blood. Regarding subset: CD45RO+ cells pooled with CCR7-negative TemRA cells. The clonotype was recovered from a man aged 18 to 30 in good health. The chain joins TRBV14 to TRBJ1-1; D is uncertain. Written as DNA, the CDR3 is TGTGCCAGCAGCCAAACGGGGATGAACACTGAAGCTTTCTTT. It codes for CASSQTGMNTEAFF. The entire variable domain, with the rest obtained from reference TRBV14 and TRBJ1-1, is as follows: EAGVTQFPSHSVIEKGQTVTLRCDPISGHDNLYWYRRVMGKEIKFLLHFVKESKQDESGMPNNRFLAERTGGTYSTLKVQPAELEDSGVYFCASSQTGMNTEAFFGQGTRLTVV.